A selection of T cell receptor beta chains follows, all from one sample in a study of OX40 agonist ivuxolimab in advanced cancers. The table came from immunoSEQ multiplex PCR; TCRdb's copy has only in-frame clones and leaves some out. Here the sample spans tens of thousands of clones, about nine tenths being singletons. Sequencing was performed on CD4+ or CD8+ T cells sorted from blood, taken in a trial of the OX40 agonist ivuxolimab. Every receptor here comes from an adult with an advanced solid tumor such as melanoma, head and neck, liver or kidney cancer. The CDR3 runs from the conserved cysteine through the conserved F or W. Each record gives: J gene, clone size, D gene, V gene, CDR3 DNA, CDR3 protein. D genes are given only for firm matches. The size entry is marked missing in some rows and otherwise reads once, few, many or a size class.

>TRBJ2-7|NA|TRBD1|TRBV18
TGTGCCAGCTCACCGGGACAGGGGTTCTACGAGCAGTACTTC
CASSPGQGFYEQYF
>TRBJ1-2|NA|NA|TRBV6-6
TGTGCCAGCAGTTACCCCTGGGAGAACTATGGCTACACCTTC
CASSYPWENYGYTF
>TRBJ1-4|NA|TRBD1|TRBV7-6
TGTGCCAGCAGGGGACAGCCTAATGAAAAACTGTTTTTT
CASRGQPNEKLFF
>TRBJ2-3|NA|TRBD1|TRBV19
TGTGCCAGTCGACAGGGACATAGCACAGATACGCAGTATTTT
CASRQGHSTDTQYF
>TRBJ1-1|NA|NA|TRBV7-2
TGTGCCAGCGGTCGCACTGAAGCTTTCTTT
CASGRTEAFF
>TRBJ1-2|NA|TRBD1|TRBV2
TGTGCCAGCAGACCGGGACAGGGAACCTATGGCTACACCTTC
CASRPGQGTYGYTF
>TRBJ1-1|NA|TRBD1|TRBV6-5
TGTGCCAGCAGTACACAGGGGACCGGGTCCGAAGCTTTCTTT
CASSTQGTGSEAFF
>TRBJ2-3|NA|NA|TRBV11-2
TGTGCCAGCCGCGTTCCGGCCACAGATACGCAGTATTTT
CASRVPATDTQYF
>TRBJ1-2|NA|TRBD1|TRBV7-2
TGTGCCAGCAGCCCCCGGACAGGGGCTGAGGGGGGCTACACCTTC
CASSPRTGAEGGYTF
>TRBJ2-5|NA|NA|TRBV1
TGCACCAGCAGCCTTCTAGCGGGAGGAGTAGAGACCCAGTACTTC
CTSSLLAGGVETQYF
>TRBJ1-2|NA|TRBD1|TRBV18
TGTGCCAGCTCAGCGGACAGGGACTATGGCTACACCTTC
CASSADRDYGYTF
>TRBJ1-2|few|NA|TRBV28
TGTGCCAGCAGCCAGGGGCCTTATGGCTACACCTTC
CASSQGPYGYTF
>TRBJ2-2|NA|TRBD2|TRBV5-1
TGCGCCAGCAGCTTGGATGGGGGGGCCGGGGAGCTGTTTTTT
CASSLDGGAGELFF
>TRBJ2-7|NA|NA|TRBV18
TGTGCCAGCTCACCAGGAGAGGGTAGCTCCTACGAGCAGTACTTC
CASSPGEGSSYEQYF
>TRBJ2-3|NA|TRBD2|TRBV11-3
TGTGCCAGCAGCCTAGCGGCTCTCACAGATACGCAGTATTTT
CASSLAALTDTQYF
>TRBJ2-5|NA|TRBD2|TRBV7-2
TGTGCCAGCAGCTTTGCTGGCGGGGGAGAGACCCAGTACTTC
CASSFAGGGETQYF
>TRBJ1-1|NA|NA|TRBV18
TGTGCCAGCTCACCAGAGGGAGGCACTGAAGCTTTCTTT
CASSPEGGTEAFF
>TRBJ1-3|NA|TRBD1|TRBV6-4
TGTGCCAGCCCCGGGACAGAAAGAGCTGGAAACACCATATATTTT
CASPGTERAGNTIYF
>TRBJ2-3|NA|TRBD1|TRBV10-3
TGTGCCATCAGTGAATTTACCGGGACAGAGCAGTATTTT
CAISEFTGTEQYF
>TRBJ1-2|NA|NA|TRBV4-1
TGCGCCAGCAGCCCCTATGGGGCAGCCAACTATGGCTACACCTTC
CASSPYGAANYGYTF
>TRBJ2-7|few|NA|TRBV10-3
TGTGCCATCAGTGATGGGCAGGCAGTTGGGTACGAGCAGTACTTC
CAISDGQAVGYEQYF
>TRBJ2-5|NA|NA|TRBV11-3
TGTGCCAGCAGCTTAGTCAGGGGAGGGGAGACCCAGTACTTC
CASSLVRGGETQYF
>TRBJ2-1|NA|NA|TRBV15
TGTGCCACCAGCAGAAGATATGTCGGCAATGAGCAGTTCTTC
CATSRRYVGNEQFF
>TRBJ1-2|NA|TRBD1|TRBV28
TGTGCCAGCAGTCCCTACGGCAGGGGGCTAAGTGGCTACACCTTC
CASSPYGRGLSGYTF
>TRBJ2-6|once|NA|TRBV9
TGTGCCAGCAGCGTAGCCCCCCCAGGCGGGACTGGGGCCAACGTCCTGACTTTC
CASSVAPPGGTGANVLTF
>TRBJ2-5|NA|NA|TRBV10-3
TGTGCCATCAGTGACTCGGGGCGAGAGACCCAGTACTTC
CAISDSGRETQYF
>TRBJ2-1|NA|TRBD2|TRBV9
TGTGCCAGCAGCGTAGCTGGGAGGGTCCCCAATGAGCAGTTCTTC
CASSVAGRVPNEQFF
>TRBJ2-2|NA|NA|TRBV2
TGTGCCAGCAGTGTTGAGAGGTCTGGGGAGCTGTTTTTT
CASSVERSGELFF
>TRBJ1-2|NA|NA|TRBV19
TGTGCCAGTACCCAATCTGGGTGGAGCTATGGCTACACCTTC
CASTQSGWSYGYTF
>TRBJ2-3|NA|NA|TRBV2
TGTGCCAGCCTCAGAGGACTAAGCCAGACAGATACGCAGTATTTT
CASLRGLSQTDTQYF
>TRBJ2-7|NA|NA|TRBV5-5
TGTGCCAGCAGCTTGTGGCAGTCCTACGAGCAGTACTTC
CASSLWQSYEQYF
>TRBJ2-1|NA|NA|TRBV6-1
TGTGCCAGCAGTGCACAGGGGGGGGCCTACAATGAGCAGTTCTTC
CASSAQGGAYNEQFF
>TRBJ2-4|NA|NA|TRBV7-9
TGTGCCAGCAGATCCGATACTCACCCCCAGGGGACAAACATTCAGTACTTC
CASRSDTHPQGTNIQYF
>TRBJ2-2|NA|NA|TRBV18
TGTGCCAGCTCACCATGGGTCAAGGAGGTTACCACCGGGGAGCTGTTTTTT
CASSPWVKEVTTGELFF
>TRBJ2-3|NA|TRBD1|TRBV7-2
TGTGCCAGCAGCTTAGGGACAGGGGTTTGGAGAGGCACAGATACGCAGTATTTT
CASSLGTGVWRGTDTQYF
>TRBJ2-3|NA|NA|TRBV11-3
TGTGCCAGCAGCCCCCTCTTGGGGGGCTACACAGATACGCAGTATTTT
CASSPLLGGYTDTQYF
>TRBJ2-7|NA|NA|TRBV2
TGTGCCTCCAAGGGGAGGGGGGGAGAGCAGTACTTC
CASKGRGGEQYF
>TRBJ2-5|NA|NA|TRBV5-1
TGCGCCAGCTTTAGGGCCCCCCAAGGAGAGACCCAGTACTTC
CASFRAPQGETQYF
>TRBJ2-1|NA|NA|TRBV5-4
TGTGCCAGCAGCTTGCCTCAGCGGTCCTACAATGAGCAGTTCTTC
CASSLPQRSYNEQFF
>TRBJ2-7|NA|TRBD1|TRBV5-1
TGCGCCAGCAGCTTGGGACGGGACAGACTAACCTACGAGCAGTACTTC
CASSLGRDRLTYEQYF
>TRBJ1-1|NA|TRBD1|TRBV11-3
TGTGCCAGCAGCTTCGCACCCGGGACAGGGGAAGCTTTCTTT
CASSFAPGTGEAFF
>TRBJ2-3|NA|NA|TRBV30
TGTGCCTGGAGTGTAAATCTTCGCGGCAAGCGAGCCACAGATACGCAGTATTTT
CAWSVNLRGKRATDTQYF
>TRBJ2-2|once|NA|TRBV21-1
TGTGCCAGCAGCTTACACGCAGTCGGGGTTGATGGCACCGGGGAGCTGTTTTTT
CASSLHAVGVDGTGELFF
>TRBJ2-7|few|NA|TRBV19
TGTGCCAGTAGTACGGGTCTCTCATCCTACGAGCAGTACTTC
CASSTGLSSYEQYF
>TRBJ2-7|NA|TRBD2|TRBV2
TGTGCCAGCACCGCGGTCGGGACTAGAGGGGAGCAGTACTTC
CASTAVGTRGEQYF
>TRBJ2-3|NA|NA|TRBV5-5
TGTGCCAGCAAAGTTGGGGGGCCGGATACGCAGTATTTT
CASKVGGPDTQYF
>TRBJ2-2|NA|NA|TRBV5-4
TGTGCCAGCAGCTTGGCGGGGGTCAAGGGCGGGGAGCTGTTTTTT
CASSLAGVKGGELFF